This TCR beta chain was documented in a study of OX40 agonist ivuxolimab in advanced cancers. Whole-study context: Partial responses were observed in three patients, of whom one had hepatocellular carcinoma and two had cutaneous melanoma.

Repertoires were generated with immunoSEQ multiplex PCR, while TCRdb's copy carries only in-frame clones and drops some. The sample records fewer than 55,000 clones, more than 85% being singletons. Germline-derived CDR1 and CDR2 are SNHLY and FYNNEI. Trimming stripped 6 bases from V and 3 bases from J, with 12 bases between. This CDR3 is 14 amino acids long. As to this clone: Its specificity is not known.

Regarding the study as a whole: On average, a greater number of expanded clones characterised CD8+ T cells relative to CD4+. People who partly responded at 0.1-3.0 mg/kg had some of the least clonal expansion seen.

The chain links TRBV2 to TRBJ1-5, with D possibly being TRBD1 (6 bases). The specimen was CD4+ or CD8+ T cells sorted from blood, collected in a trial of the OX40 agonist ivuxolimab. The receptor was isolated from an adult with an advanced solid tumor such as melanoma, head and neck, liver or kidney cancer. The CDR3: CASSSGAVNQPQHF. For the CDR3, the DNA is TGTGCCAGCAGCTCGGGGGCCGTCAATCAGCCCCAGCATTTT. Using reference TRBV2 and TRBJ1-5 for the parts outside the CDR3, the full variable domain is EPEVTQTPSHQVTQMGQEVILRCVPISNHLYFYWYRQILGQKVEFLVSFYNNEISEKSEIFDDQFSVERPDGSNFTLKIRSTKLEDSAMYFCASSSGAVNQPQHFGDGTRLSIL.